The rows below give T cell receptor beta chains drawn from one sample of a study of a mutant IDH1 vaccine in newly diagnosed glioma. Some clones are missing from TCRdb's copy, which holds only in-frame ones; the method was immunoSEQ multiplex PCR. The sample gives approximately 88,000 clones, about 80% of which show up once; 6.5% to 9.5% is in the top ten. Source: PBMCs, taken from a glioma patient treated with radiotherapy, temozolomide or both. Receptor source: a man in his forties with glioma. CDR3s include the opening cysteine and the closing phenylalanine or tryptophan. Each record gives: V gene, D gene, clone size, J gene, CDR3 DNA, CDR3 protein. A D gene is named only where the DNA matches it firmly. Clone size is stated in some rows and not others, as once, few, many or a class when expanded.

TRBV2,NA,NA,TRBJ2-2,TGTGCCAGCAGTGGGGTTGGGTATAACACCGGGGAGCTGTTTTTT,CASSGVGYNTGELFF
TRBV6-1,TRBD1,NA,TRBJ1-1,TGTGCCACTGCAACAGGGGGCTTGAACACTGAAGCTTTCTTT,CATATGGLNTEAFF
TRBV6-4,TRBD2,NA,TRBJ2-3,TGTGCCAGCAGTATACGGGAGGGCGATACGCAGTATTTT,CASSIREGDTQYF
TRBV5-6,TRBD1,few,TRBJ2-7,TGTGCCAGCAGCCATGGGACAGGGGGCTCCTACGAGCAGTACTTC,CASSHGTGGSYEQYF
TRBV10-2,TRBD2,NA,TRBJ2-3,TGCGCCAGCAGTGTACTAGCGGGGGCCACAGATACGCAGTATTTT,CASSVLAGATDTQYF
TRBV18,NA,NA,TRBJ1-2,TGTGCCAGCTCACCACCGGGACCGCAATACTATGGCTACACCTTC,CASSPPGPQYYGYTF
TRBV5-6,NA,NA,TRBJ2-7,TGTGCCAGCACCCCTACCGGGGTTTTCCACGAGCAGTACTTC,CASTPTGVFHEQYF
TRBV7-2,NA,few,TRBJ2-1,TGTGCCAGCAGTACTTACAATGAGCAGTTCTTC,CASSTYNEQFF
TRBV25-1,TRBD1,NA,TRBJ1-5,TGTGCCAGCAGACAGGGGAGTCAGCCCCAGCATTTT,CASRQGSQPQHF
TRBV20-1,NA,NA,TRBJ2-5,TGCAGTGCTAGCGATAATGCGGCCCAGTACTTC,CSASDNAAQYF
TRBV27,NA,once,TRBJ2-1,TGTGCCAGCAGTTTAGACGATTCCTACAATGAGCAGTTCTTC,CASSLDDSYNEQFF
TRBV6-1,NA,once,TRBJ2-1,TGTGCCAGCTTACAGGTGAACAATGAGCAGTTCTTC,CASLQVNNEQFF
TRBV6-6,TRBD1,few,TRBJ1-2,TGTGCCAGCACGGGACAGACTAACTATGGCTACACCTTC,CASTGQTNYGYTF
TRBV5-4,NA,few,TRBJ2-3,TGTGCCAGCAGCTTGGATGGTGCTAGGGCAGATACGCAGTATTTT,CASSLDGARADTQYF
TRBV28,NA,NA,TRBJ1-2,TGTGCCAGCAGCCCTGACAGGTTCTATGGCTACACCTTC,CASSPDRFYGYTF
TRBV7-8,NA,NA,TRBJ2-5,TGTGCCAGCAGCTTATCCCCGGGGGAGACCCAGTACTTC,CASSLSPGETQYF
TRBV6-5,NA,NA,TRBJ2-7,TGTGCCAGCAGTTACCCTATTGACACAAACTCCTACGAGCAGTACTTC,CASSYPIDTNSYEQYF
TRBV29-1,NA,NA,TRBJ2-5,TGCAGCGCAGCCGGGGCGCAAGAGACCCAGTACTTC,CSAAGAQETQYF
TRBV7-9,NA,once,TRBJ2-1,TGTGCCAGCAGCCTCGGGACCAATGAGCAGTTCTTC,CASSLGTNEQFF
TRBV21-1,NA,few,TRBJ1-6,TGTGCCAGCAGTCCCCCGGGACAGAAGGATTCACCCCTCCACTTT,CASSPPGQKDSPLHF
TRBV5-1,NA,NA,TRBJ1-2,TGCGCCAGCCGCGAAATGAGGGGAACTGACCTCTATGGCTACACCTTC,CASREMRGTDLYGYTF
TRBV5-1,NA,once,TRBJ2-2,TGCGCCAGCAGCTTCTCTCAGGGAGCCGGCGGGGAGCTGTTTTTT,CASSFSQGAGGELFF
TRBV14,TRBD2,NA,TRBJ2-7,TGTGCCAGCAGCCGCTTAGCGGGAGCCGCCTACGAGCAGTACTTC,CASSRLAGAAYEQYF
TRBV2,NA,NA,TRBJ2-5,TGTGCCAGCAGTGAAGCGGAAGACAGACAAGAAGAGACCCAGTACTTC,CASSEAEDRQEETQYF
TRBV2,NA,NA,TRBJ2-3,TGTGCCAGCAGTGAAGCGCTCGGTTCTGGGGATACGCAGTATTTT,CASSEALGSGDTQYF
TRBV5-4,TRBD2,NA,TRBJ2-1,TGTGCCAGCAGCTCTAGCGGACCGAGCTCCTACAATGAGCAGTTCTTC,CASSSSGPSSYNEQFF
TRBV27,NA,NA,TRBJ2-2,TGTGCCAGCACCAAGATCAGGGTTGCGGGTTTCACCGGGGAGCTGTTTTTT,CASTKIRVAGFTGELFF
TRBV12-5,NA,NA,TRBJ2-2,TGTGCTAGTGGTTTTATTGAGAAGGGTAGATTGCACACCGGGGAGCTGTTTTTT,CASGFIEKGRLHTGELFF
TRBV7-2,NA,NA,TRBJ2-7,TGTGCCAGCAGCTTAGATGGTCGGGGGAAGAGCTCCTACGAGCAGTACTTC,CASSLDGRGKSSYEQYF
TRBV7-2,NA,NA,TRBJ1-2,TGTGCCAGCAGCTCGACCTTACGACCCGGGGGCTACACCTTC,CASSSTLRPGGYTF
TRBV14,NA,NA,TRBJ2-2,TGTGCCAGCAGCCCCGTCTTTACCGGGGAGCTGTTTTTT,CASSPVFTGELFF
TRBV7-8,NA,NA,TRBJ2-5,TGTGCCAGCAGTTTTGGCGGACGAGGGTACCAAGAGACCCAGTACTTC,CASSFGGRGYQETQYF
TRBV5-5,TRBD1,NA,TRBJ2-5,TGTGCCAGCAGCCACACAGGACAGGGTCTCGAGACCCAGTACTTC,CASSHTGQGLETQYF
TRBV6-1,NA,NA,TRBJ2-3,TGTGCCAGCAGCGGCCCACTTAGCACAGATACGCAGTATTTT,CASSGPLSTDTQYF
TRBV5-6,NA,NA,TRBJ1-2,TGTGCCAGCAGCCAGGACGGGGGGATCTATGGCTACACCTTC,CASSQDGGIYGYTF
TRBV10-1,NA,few,TRBJ1-1,TGCGCCAGCAGTGAATGGCAGTACACTGAAGCTTTCTTT,CASSEWQYTEAFF
TRBV9,NA,NA,TRBJ2-3,TGTGCCAGCAGCGTGGAAGAGTCCGATACGCAGTATTTT,CASSVEESDTQYF
TRBV9,NA,NA,TRBJ2-5,TGTGCCAGCAGCGGGGGGACTTATCAAGAGACCCAGTACTTC,CASSGGTYQETQYF
TRBV10-3,NA,NA,TRBJ1-1,TGTGCCATCCGAACTGGGAACACTGAAGCTTTCTTT,CAIRTGNTEAFF
TRBV4-2,NA,NA,TRBJ1-2,TGTGCCAGCAGCCAAGTCTTGGACAAGGGGAGTTATGGCTACACCTTC,CASSQVLDKGSYGYTF
TRBV6-6,NA,NA,TRBJ1-2,TGTGCCAGCAGTTACTCCTCCTCTTACTATGGCTACACCTTC,CASSYSSSYYGYTF
TRBV11-1,NA,NA,TRBJ2-5,TGTGCCAGCAGCTTTGGAGAGACCCAGTACTTC,CASSFGETQYF
TRBV5-6,TRBD1,NA,TRBJ1-4,TGTGCCAGCAGCCCCCGGACAGGGGAGTTCAGAAAACTGTTTTTT,CASSPRTGEFRKLFF
TRBV10-1,NA,NA,TRBJ2-3,TGCGCCAGCACCTGGGACCCTGGAGGTACGCAGTATTTT,CASTWDPGGTQYF
TRBV7-3,TRBD2,NA,TRBJ2-5,TGTGCCAGCAGCGCCTCGGGAGCGGGATTGGGAGAGACCCAGTACTTC,CASSASGAGLGETQYF
TRBV11-2,NA,NA,TRBJ2-5,TGTGCCAGCAGGGACCACAAAGAGACCCAGTACTTC,CASRDHKETQYF
TRBV7-2,NA,NA,TRBJ2-7,TGTGCCAGCAGCTTAGCACTTCTCCCTTCCTACGAGCAGTACTTC,CASSLALLPSYEQYF